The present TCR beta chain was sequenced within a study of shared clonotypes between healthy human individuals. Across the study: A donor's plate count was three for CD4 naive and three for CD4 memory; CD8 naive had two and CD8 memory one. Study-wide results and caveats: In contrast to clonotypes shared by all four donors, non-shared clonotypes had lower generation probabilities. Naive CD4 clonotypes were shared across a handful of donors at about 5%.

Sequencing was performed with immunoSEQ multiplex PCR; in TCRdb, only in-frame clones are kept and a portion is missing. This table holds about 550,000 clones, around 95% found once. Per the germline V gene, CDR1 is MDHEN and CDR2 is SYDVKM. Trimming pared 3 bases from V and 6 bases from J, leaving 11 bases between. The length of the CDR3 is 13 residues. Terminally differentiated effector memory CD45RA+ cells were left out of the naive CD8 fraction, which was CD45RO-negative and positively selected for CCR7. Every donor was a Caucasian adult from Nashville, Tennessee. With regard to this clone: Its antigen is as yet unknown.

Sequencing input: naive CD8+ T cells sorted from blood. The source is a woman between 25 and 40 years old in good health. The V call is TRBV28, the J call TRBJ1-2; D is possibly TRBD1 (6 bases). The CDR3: CASSFTGLDGYTF. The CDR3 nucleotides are TGTGCCAGCAGTTTCACAGGGTTAGATGGCTACACCTTC.